The clone carrying this T cell receptor beta chain came up once. The sample is drawn from a study of blood T cell repertoires in COVID-19. The wider study: Some COVID-19 samples were acute and others convalescent; all came from the United States, Italy and Spain. Nucleic acid was either cDNA or gDNA, and it came from T cells, B-cell-depleted T cells, or PBMCs.

Germline assignment: CDR1 LNHDA and CDR2 SQIVND (reference sequence). Trimming took off 0 bases at V and 6 bases at J, with 6 bases between the two ends. The CDR3 is 13 amino acids. Authors' processing steps: Reference gene primer amplification gave nucleated cell count estimates. Clones were sequenced by immunoSEQ multiplex PCR, and TCRdb holds only the in-frame ones, with some missing. V, J and clone size derive from that table, while D and trimming were established from the DNA sequence. The table shows about 140,000 clones, with 65% to 80% occurring only once. The clonotype originates from a middle-aged man with acute or convalescent COVID-19. This chain links TRBV19 with TRBJ1-5, with a possible D match to TRBD1 (6 bases). Sequences were obtained from peripheral blood. The CDR3 bases are TGTGCCAGTAGTATAGAAGGGGGTCAGCCCCAGCATTTT. Translating it yields CASSIEGGQPQHF. Together with reference TRBV19 and TRBJ1-5, the CDR3 gives the full variable domain: DGGITQSPKYLFRKEGQNVTLSCEQNLNHDAMYWYRQDPGQGLRLIYYSQIVNDFQKGDIAEGYSVSREKKESFPLTVTSAQKNPTAFYLCASSIEGGQPQHFGDGTRLSIL.